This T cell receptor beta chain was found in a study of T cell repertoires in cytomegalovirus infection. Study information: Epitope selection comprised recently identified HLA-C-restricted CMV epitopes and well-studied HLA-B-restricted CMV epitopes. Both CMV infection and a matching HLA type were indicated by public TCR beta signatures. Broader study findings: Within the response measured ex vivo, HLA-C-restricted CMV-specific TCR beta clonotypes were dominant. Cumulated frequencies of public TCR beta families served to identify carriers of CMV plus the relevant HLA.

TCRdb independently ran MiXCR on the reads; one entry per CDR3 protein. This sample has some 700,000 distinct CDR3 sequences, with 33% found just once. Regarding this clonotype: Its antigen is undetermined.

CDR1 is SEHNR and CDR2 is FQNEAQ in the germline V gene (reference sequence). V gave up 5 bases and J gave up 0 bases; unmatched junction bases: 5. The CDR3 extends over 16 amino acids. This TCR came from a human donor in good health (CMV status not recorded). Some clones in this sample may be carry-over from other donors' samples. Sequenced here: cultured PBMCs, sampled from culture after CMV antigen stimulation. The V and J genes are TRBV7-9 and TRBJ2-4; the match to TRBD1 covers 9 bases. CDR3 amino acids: CASSPRTGEAKNIQYF. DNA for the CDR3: TGTGCCAGCAGCCCGAGGACAGGGGAAGCCAAAAACATTCAGTACTTC.